A selection of T cell receptor beta chains follows, all from one sample in a study of T cell responses to AZD1222 COVID-19 vaccine. Clones were read by immunoSEQ multiplex PCR, and TCRdb kept only the in-frame ones, dropping some. The data hold 80,000 to 95,000 clones, with about 87% observed a single time. The input for sequencing was peripheral blood, taken on day 0 of AZD1222 vaccination. Receptor source: an adult in good health. CDR3s include the opening cysteine and the closing phenylalanine or tryptophan. A D gene is named only where the DNA matches it firmly. Expanded clones are given a class, and other clones once, few, many or no size at all.

abundance | j_gene | d_gene | v_gene | CDR3aa | CDR3nt
NA | TRBJ1-2 | NA | TRBV6-5 | CASSSAGGTSGGYTF | TGTGCCAGCAGCTCCGCCGGGGGGACCTCCGGTGGCTACACCTTC
NA | TRBJ1-2 | TRBD1 | TRBV4-3 | CASSQKGQGDGYTF | TGCGCCAGCAGCCAAAAGGGACAGGGGGATGGCTACACCTTC
NA | TRBJ1-2 | NA | TRBV7-2 | CASSLGLPPGADGYTF | TGTGCCAGCAGCTTAGGTCTACCCCCAGGGGCTGATGGCTACACCTTC
NA | TRBJ1-5 | NA | TRBV27 | CASSLRGQPQHF | TGTGCCAGCAGTTTAAGGGGCCAGCCCCAGCATTTT
NA | TRBJ2-1 | NA | TRBV7-9 | CASSLGRLAGAFNEQFF | TGTGCCAGCAGCTTAGGCCGCTTGGCGGGGGCTTTCAATGAGCAGTTCTTC
NA | TRBJ1-2 | TRBD1 | TRBV13 | CASSSSGGGGYGYTF | TGTGCCAGCAGCTCCTCAGGGGGTGGAGGGTATGGCTACACCTTC
NA | TRBJ1-5 | TRBD1 | TRBV27 | CASSSGTANQPQHF | TGTGCCAGCAGTTCAGGGACAGCCAATCAGCCCCAGCATTTT
NA | TRBJ1-3 | NA | TRBV27 | CASSFGPPSGNTIYF | TGTGCCAGCAGTTTCGGACCCCCCTCTGGAAACACCATATATTTT
NA | TRBJ1-2 | TRBD1 | TRBV6-4 | CASRGQGSYGYTF | TGTGCCAGCAGAGGACAGGGCTCCTATGGCTACACCTTC
once | TRBJ1-3 | TRBD1 | TRBV7-9 | CASSLRQGPPGTIYF | TGTGCCAGCAGCTTAAGACAGGGGCCCCCAGGCACCATATATTTT
NA | TRBJ2-7 | TRBD2 | TRBV5-5 | CASSLAKTGTSGEQYF | TGTGCCAGCAGCTTGGCCAAAACCGGGACTAGCGGAGAGCAGTACTTC
once | TRBJ1-2 | NA | TRBV9 | CASSEINRANYGYTF | TGTGCCAGCAGCGAGATTAACAGGGCTAACTATGGCTACACCTTC
NA | TRBJ1-1 | NA | TRBV5-1 | CASSLLGVEAFF | TGCGCCAGCAGCTTGTTGGGGGTTGAAGCTTTCTTT
NA | TRBJ2-7 | NA | TRBV6-5 | CASSLGGTDNYEQYF | TGTGCCAGCAGCCTAGGCGGGACAGATAACTACGAGCAGTACTTC
NA | TRBJ1-2 | NA | TRBV27 | CASSPKGLGWDYGYTF | TGTGCCAGCAGTCCGAAAGGTCTAGGGTGGGACTATGGCTACACCTTC
NA | TRBJ2-2 | NA | TRBV6-5 | CASKINRAWTGELFF | TGTGCCAGCAAGATTAACAGAGCTTGGACCGGGGAGCTGTTTTTT
NA | TRBJ2-7 | TRBD2 | TRBV4-1 | CASSQPTSGAYEQYF | TGCGCCAGCAGCCAACCAACTAGCGGGGCCTACGAGCAGTACTTC
NA | TRBJ1-4 | TRBD1 | TRBV18 | CASSPGQVRHEKLFF | TGTGCCAGCTCACCAGGACAGGTGAGGCATGAAAAACTGTTTTTT
NA | TRBJ1-1 | NA | TRBV10-2 | CASSPGNMNTEAFF | TGCGCCAGCAGTCCAGGGAACATGAACACTGAAGCTTTCTTT
NA | TRBJ2-2 | NA | TRBV7-9 | CASSLVRPSPNTGELFF | TGTGCCAGCAGCTTAGTACGGCCTTCTCCGAACACCGGGGAGCTGTTTTTT
NA | TRBJ1-1 | NA | TRBV5-1 | CASSDQDGNTEAFF | TGCGCCAGCAGCGACCAGGACGGGAACACTGAAGCTTTCTTT
NA | TRBJ1-5 | NA | TRBV15 | CATSRDRSRNQPQHF | TGTGCCACCAGCAGAGATCGCAGCCGCAATCAGCCCCAGCATTTT
NA | TRBJ2-3 | TRBD2 | TRBV5-1 | CASSIGLAGTDTQYF | TGCGCCAGCAGCATCGGACTAGCGGGGACAGATACGCAGTATTTT
NA | TRBJ2-1 | NA | TRBV9 | CASSVQAGKVVYNEQFF | TGTGCCAGCAGCGTTCAAGCCGGGAAAGTAGTTTACAATGAGCAGTTCTTC
NA | TRBJ2-1 | NA | TRBV6-5 | CASSPNNEQFF | TGTGCCAGCAGCCCCAACAATGAGCAGTTCTTC
NA | TRBJ2-7 | NA | TRBV5-4 | CASSWDPGEGAYEQYF | TGTGCCAGCAGCTGGGACCCGGGGGAAGGGGCCTACGAGCAGTACTTC
NA | TRBJ1-3 | NA | TRBV7-7 | CASSSDGPGNTIYF | TGTGCCAGCAGCTCTGACGGGCCTGGAAACACCATATATTTT
few | TRBJ2-1 | TRBD2 | TRBV5-4 | CASSYSSGGLAEQFF | TGTGCCAGCAGCTATTCTAGCGGGGGATTGGCTGAGCAGTTCTTC
NA | TRBJ1-2 | NA | TRBV30 | CAWSGMGPRDYGYTF | TGTGCCTGGAGTGGGATGGGCCCCCGAGACTATGGCTACACCTTC
NA | TRBJ2-2 | TRBD1 | TRBV5-1 | CASSLWTGLANTGELFF | TGCGCCAGCAGCTTGTGGACAGGACTTGCGAACACCGGGGAGCTGTTTTTT
NA | TRBJ1-1 | NA | TRBV3-1/TRBV3-2 | CASTTTGANTEAFF | TGTGCCAGCACCACAACGGGGGCGAACACTGAAGCTTTCTTT